Listed below are T cell receptor beta chains from one sample, sequenced in a study of CDR3 diversity in severe acne. TCRdb processed the PCR reads anew with MiXCR; each CDR3 protein has one entry. Counted here are 84,000 or so distinct CDR3 sequences, roughly half occurring once; the ten biggest clones make up over 9%. The sequencing sample was made of blood. The receptor source for this set is a male donor in good health, serving as a control. CDR3s include the opening cysteine and the closing phenylalanine or tryptophan. A D gene is named only where the DNA matches it firmly. Clone size, where shown, is once, few, many, or a class for clones that have expanded.

DNA	CDR3	D	size	V	J
TGTGCCAGCAGTGAGCTGGTAGCGGGGGACCTGAGGAACATTCAGTACTTC	CASSELVAGDLRNIQYF	TRBD2	-	TRBV6-1	TRBJ2-4
TGTGCCAGCAGCGTCGGGACTATCCCTGAGCAGTACTTC	CASSVGTIPEQYF	TRBD2	-	TRBV7-9	TRBJ2-7
TGTGCCAGCAGGACTAATGCAGGGTCGGGGACCCAGTACTTC	CASRTNAGSGTQYF	-	few	TRBV6-1	TRBJ2-5
TGCAGCGTAGGGGACGCCGAGGATCAGCCCCAGCATTTT	CSVGDAEDQPQHF	-	-	TRBV29-1	TRBJ1-5
TGTGCCAGCAGCGGACAGGGGGCAGGCACAGATACGCAGTATTTT	CASSGQGAGTDTQYF	TRBD1	-	TRBV2	TRBJ2-3
TGTGCCAGCAGCTTAGCGCTCGGCAGGGGAGAAAAACTGTTTTTT	CASSLALGRGEKLFF	-	-	TRBV7-6	TRBJ1-4
-	CASSLGQGFGNTIYFGETQYF	-	once	TRBV7-8	TRBJ2-5
TGTGCCAGCAGCTGGAGGGGAGGGGTAGCTGGCTACACCTTC	CASSWRGGVAGYTF	-	-	TRBV5-6	TRBJ1-2
TGTGCCAGCGGCTCCACAGGGACCTACGAGCAGTACTTC	CASGSTGTYEQYF	-	once	TRBV6-5	TRBJ2-7
TGCGCCCGCAGTGACAGGACAGGGGGCATCTATGGCTACACCTTC	CARSDRTGGIYGYTF	TRBD1	-	TRBV10-1	TRBJ1-2
TGTGCCAGCAGCTTAGTAGGGACAGGGATCACTGAAGCTTTCTTT	CASSLVGTGITEAFF	TRBD1	few	TRBV7-2	TRBJ1-1
TGTGCCAGCAGCCACAGGGGAAAGACCCAGTACTTC	CASSHRGKTQYF	TRBD1	-	TRBV7-9	TRBJ2-5
TGTGCCAGCAGTTTAGAGGGACTCGGTTACAATGAGCAGTATTTT	CASSLEGLGYNEQYF	-	-	TRBV12-3/TRBV12-4	TRBJ2-3
TGTGCCAGCAGCTTACTTCTGGATTCACCCCTCCACTTT	CASSLLLDSPLHF	-	few	TRBV5-5	TRBJ1-6
TGCGCCAGCAGCTTCGGGGTGCGGGACTATGGCTACACCTTC	CASSFGVRDYGYTF	-	-	TRBV5-1	TRBJ1-2
TGTGCCAGCAGTAGTCGACAGCTACTGAGCCGCTATGGCTACACCTTC	CASSSRQLLSRYGYTF	-	-	TRBV12-3/TRBV12-4	TRBJ1-2
TGCGCCAGCGGACCAGGGGGCTACGAGCAGTACTTC	CASGPGGYEQYF	TRBD1	once	TRBV5-1	TRBJ2-7
TGTGCCAGCAGAAGGAAGGGACAGGGTGCCGGGGAGCTGTTTTTT	CASRRKGQGAGELFF	TRBD1	many	TRBV5-8	TRBJ2-2
TGTGCCAGCAGTTGGGATGATTTCGGAGCTGGATCACCCCTCCACTTT	CASSWDDFGAGSPLHF	-	-	TRBV12-3/TRBV12-4	TRBJ1-6
TGTGCCAGTACCGGGGACAGGGTATATCACTATGGCTACACCTTC	CASTGDRVYHYGYTF	TRBD1	few	TRBV19	TRBJ1-2
TGTGCCATCAGTGAGTCGAGGGGTACGACAGGGGATGGCTACACCTTC	CAISESRGTTGDGYTF	TRBD1	few	TRBV10-3	TRBJ1-2
TGTGCCATCAGTGAAGAGGGTAATTCACCCCTCCACTTT	CAISEEGNSPLHF	-	-	TRBV10-3	TRBJ1-6
TGTGCCAGCAGCGCCACCGGGAGTATGAACACTGAAGCTTTCTTT	CASSATGSMNTEAFF	-	many	TRBV9	TRBJ1-1
TGTGCCAGCGGAGATGGCAATCAGCCCCAGCATTTT	CASGDGNQPQHF	-	-	TRBV19	TRBJ1-5
TGCAGCGTAGTACAGGGAAGGTTACCCAACTATGGCTACACCTTC	CSVVQGRLPNYGYTF	-	few	TRBV29-1	TRBJ1-2
TGTGCCAGCAGCTTCGGGGGAGGGGGCACAGATACGCAGTATTTT	CASSFGGGGTDTQYF	TRBD2	once	TRBV11-2	TRBJ2-3
TGCGCCAGCAGCTTGGACCCGGGACAGGGGCGGCAGTACTTC	CASSLDPGQGRQYF	TRBD1	-	TRBV5-1	TRBJ2-7
TGCGCCAGCAGCCCCCGGGGGGGACAGGGAACCCTCGTGTTTTTT	CASSPRGGQGTLVFF	TRBD1	-	TRBV4-1	TRBJ1-4
TGTGCCACCAGCAGAGGTGGGAAAGGGTACGACCGGGGCTACACCTTC	CATSRGGKGYDRGYTF	-	-	TRBV15	TRBJ1-2
TGTGCCAGTGGAGGGGTATATGGGACCCAGTACTTC	CASGGVYGTQYF	-	medium-sized	TRBV19	TRBJ2-5
TGTGCCAGCAGTTCCCTCGGCGGGGGCAATCAGCCCCAGCATTTT	CASSSLGGGNQPQHF	-	-	TRBV25-1	TRBJ1-5
TGTGCCAGCAGTCGGACTAGCGGGAACAATGAGCAGTTCTTC	CASSRTSGNNEQFF	TRBD2	-	TRBV11-2	TRBJ2-1
TGTGCCAGCAGCTTCTACCCTCAACAGGGCGGAAAACTGTTTTTT	CASSFYPQQGGKLFF	-	-	TRBV7-6	TRBJ1-4
TGCAGCGTAGGTCAGGGTAGTGAAAAACTGTTTTTT	CSVGQGSEKLFF	-	-	TRBV29-1	TRBJ1-4
TGTGCCACCAGCAGCGGTGGAGGGGGCGAACAGCCCCAGCATTTT	CATSSGGGGEQPQHF	TRBD1	-	TRBV15	TRBJ1-5
TGTGCCAGTAGTCTGCAGGGAGATAATTCACCCCTCCACTTT	CASSLQGDNSPLHF	-	-	TRBV19	TRBJ1-6
TGTGCCACCAGCAGAGAGAACAGTACGACCCGCGGGGAGCTGTTTTTT	CATSRENSTTRGELFF	-	-	TRBV15	TRBJ2-2
TGTGCCATCAGTCCCCTAAACTACGAGCAGTACTTC	CAISPLNYEQYF	-	-	TRBV10-3	TRBJ2-7
TGTGCCAGCAGTGAGTGGGGGAATTCACCCCTCCACTTT	CASSEWGNSPLHF	-	-	TRBV25-1	TRBJ1-6
TGTGCCAGCAGTGAAATTGGGCAGGGATGGGATCAGCCCCAGCATTTT	CASSEIGQGWDQPQHF	-	-	TRBV25-1	TRBJ1-5
TGTGCCACCAGCAGAGTTTCGGGGAGCTCCTATAATTCACCCCCCCACTTT	CATSRVSGSSYNSPPHF	-	-	TRBV15	TRBJ1-6
TGTGCCAGCAGCAAGGGGCCGGGGTACAATGAGCAGTTCTTC	CASSKGPGYNEQFF	-	-	TRBV7-3	TRBJ2-1
TGTGCCAGCAGTTACTTTACAGGGGGGAAAAGTCCGCCGCAGTACTTC	CASSYFTGGKSPPQYF	TRBD1	many	TRBV6-5	TRBJ2-7
TGTGCCAGTAGTATAGAGGGCAGGGGGGGACAGCCCCAGCATTTT	CASSIEGRGGQPQHF	TRBD1	many	TRBV19	TRBJ1-5
TGTGCCAGCAGACGGACAGGGTACCTAGAGACCCAGTACTTC	CASRRTGYLETQYF	TRBD1	-	TRBV2	TRBJ2-5
TGTGCCGGCTCACCAGGGACATGGGGAGAGACCCAGTACTTC	CAGSPGTWGETQYF	-	-	TRBV18	TRBJ2-5
TGTGCCACCAGCAGAGCAAATACGCAGTATTTT	CATSRANTQYF	-	few	TRBV15	TRBJ2-3
TGTGCCAGCAGCTTGGATGCGGGAGGGGCCACAGATACGCAGTATTTT	CASSLDAGGATDTQYF	TRBD2	many	TRBV5-8	TRBJ2-3
TGTGCCAGCTCGCGGGACGACGAGCAGTACTTC	CASSRDDEQYF	-	-	TRBV6-5	TRBJ2-7
TGCGCCAGCAGCCAAGTCGGGACTAGCGGGGCGATGGGGACCCAGTACTTC	CASSQVGTSGAMGTQYF	TRBD2	-	TRBV4-1	TRBJ2-5
TGTGCCACCAGTGATTTGCCCAATGAGCAGTTCTTC	CATSDLPNEQFF	-	-	TRBV24-1	TRBJ2-1
TGTGCCAGCAGCAGACGTACCGGCTACGAGCAGTACTTC	CASSRRTGYEQYF	-	-	TRBV7-8	TRBJ2-7
TGTGCCAGCAGCCGCGAGGTCAGGGTCGAGGGCACTGAAGCTTTCTTT	CASSREVRVEGTEAFF	-	few	TRBV7-2	TRBJ1-1
TGTGCCAGCACCCACCTAGGAGGGATGTATGGCTACACCTTC	CASTHLGGMYGYTF	-	-	TRBV12-3/TRBV12-4	TRBJ1-2